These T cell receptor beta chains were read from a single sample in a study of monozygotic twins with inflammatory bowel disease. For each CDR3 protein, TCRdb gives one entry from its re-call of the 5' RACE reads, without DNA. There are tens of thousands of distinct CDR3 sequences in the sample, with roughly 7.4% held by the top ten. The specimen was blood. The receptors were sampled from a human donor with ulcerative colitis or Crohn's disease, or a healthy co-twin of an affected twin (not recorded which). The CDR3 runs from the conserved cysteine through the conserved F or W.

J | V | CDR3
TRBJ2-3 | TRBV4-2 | CASSQLPSGGHPDTQYF
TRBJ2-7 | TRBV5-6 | CASSLVGNNYEQYF
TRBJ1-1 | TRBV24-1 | CATSDSDRGAFF
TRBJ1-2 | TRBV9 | CASSRGEPGYTF
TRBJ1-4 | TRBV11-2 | CASSLGALQGKLFF
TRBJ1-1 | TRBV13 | CASSLDRKAEAFF
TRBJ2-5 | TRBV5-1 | CASSFYRGVEETQYF
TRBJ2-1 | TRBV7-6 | CASSLAVGGGANEQFF
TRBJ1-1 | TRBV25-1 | CASRVPGQMNTEAFF
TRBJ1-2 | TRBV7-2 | CASSWTNTSYGYTF
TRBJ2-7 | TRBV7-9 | CASSLGTTGGAYEQYF
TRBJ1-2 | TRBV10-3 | CAISESRGLSYGYTF
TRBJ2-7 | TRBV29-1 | CSVPTENGYEQYF
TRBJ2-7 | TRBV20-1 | CSASGTGGRSYEQYF
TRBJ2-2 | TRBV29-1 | CSVEDPGGTTGELFF